The 31 T cell receptor beta chains below were found in one sample sequenced in a study of blood T cell repertoires in COVID-19. Only in-frame clones appear in the TCRdb table, and some are missing; sequencing was by immunoSEQ multiplex PCR. Here the sample spans about 410,000 clones, roughly 90% being singletons. Material: peripheral blood. The receptors originated from a woman aged 40 to 50 with COVID-19, enrolled during active disease.

The chain recombines TRBV24-1 with TRBJ1-2, with 8 bases that match TRBD1. The CDR3 totals 15 residues. From germline, CDR1 is KGHDR and CDR2 SFDVKD. The V and J ends lost 5 bases and 6 bases, in that order; junction bases with no gene match: 10. This CDR3 is CATSGTGTGKDGYTF. CDR3 DNA sequence: TGTGCCACCAGTGGAACCGGGACAGGAAAGGATGGCTACACCTTC.

This clone was recorded only once. The chain couples TRBV6-5 to TRBJ2-5; 7 positions agree with TRBD2. The CDR3 contains 14 residues. Germline loops: CDR1 MNHEY, CDR2 SVGAGI. With V trimmed by 7 bases and J by 4 bases, 9 bases remained unmatched. CDR3 bases: TGTGCCAGCAATATGCGGGAGAGGGGAGAGACCCAGTACTTC. Protein product: CASNMRERGETQYF.

The chain joins TRBV24-1 to TRBJ2-3; possibly TRBD1 for D (6 bases). Germline V gene lookup returns CDR1 KGHDR and CDR2 SFDVKD. The CDR3 runs to 15 residues. The ends were cut back, 6 bases at V and 2 bases at J, with 14 bases in the middle. The CDR3 sequence is CATSSNRAATDTQYF. The CDR3 nucleotides are TGTGCCACCAGTTCAAACAGGGCAGCCACAGATACGCAGTATTTT.

Here the CDR3 reads CASSLRAGRDYGYTF. Here the CDR3 DNA reads TGTGCCAGCAGTTTAAGGGCAGGGAGGGACTATGGCTACACCTTC. This rearrangement joins TRBV27 to TRBJ1-2, with D possibly matching TRBD1 (5 bases). Germline loops: CDR1 MNHEY, CDR2 SMNVEV (reference sequence). The CDR3 extends over 15 amino acids. V lost 2 bases and J lost 3, with 13 bases in between.

Notes on this clone: The junction departs from germline at one end; a sequencing error may be responsible. This chain uses TRBV15 with TRBJ2-3; D might be TRBD1 (5 bases). Germline loops: CDR1 LNHNV, CDR2 YYDKDF (reference sequence). CDR3 size: 13 residues. The CDR3 DNA is TGTGCCACCAGCAGAGATTGGGGCAGCTGGGCCCCCTTT. Its translation: CATSRDWGSWAPF.

This clone appeared a single time. The CDR3 protein is CASSQKTRGVTYEQYF. CDR3 nucleotides: TGCGCCAGCAGCCAGAAGACGCGGGGGGTGACCTACGAGCAGTACTTC. The chain has TRBV5-1 and TRBJ2-7; 8 bases align to TRBD2. V lost 4 bases and J lost 2; bases outside the gene matches: 11. The CDR3 covers 16 residues. Germline V CDR1 and CDR2: SGHRS, YFSETQ.

The chain uses TRBV9 and TRBJ1-5; weak D call: TRBD1 (6 bases). This CDR3 is 14 amino acids long. Per the germline V gene, CDR1 is SGDLS and CDR2 is YYNGEE. The germline V and J ends were trimmed by 0 bases and 6 bases, with 10 bases remaining between them. The CDR3 region is CASSVEGGGQPQHF. The CDR3 coding sequence is TGTGCCAGCAGCGTAGAAGGGGGGGGTCAGCCCCAGCATTTT. Full variable domain (remainder filled in from reference TRBV9 and TRBJ1-5): DSGVTQTPKHLITATGQRVTLRCSPRSGDLSVYWYQQSLDQGLQFLIQYYNGEERAKGNILERFSAQQFPDLHSELNLSSLELGDSALYFCASSVEGGGQPQHFGDGTRLSIL.

Notes on this clone: The junction and the germline gene differ at one end; a read error may be behind it. The chain recombines TRBV6-1 with TRBJ1-4; TRBD1 agrees at 7 bases. CDR3 length equals 20 residues. Germline V CDR1 and CDR2: MNHNS, SASEGT. The CDR3, as DNA: TGTGCCAGCAGGGAAGATATTGGGACAGCTTATTCGAATCCTAATGAAAAACTGTTTTTT. It yields the protein CASREDIGTAYSNPNEKLFF.

Only one count was recorded for this clone. This chain links TRBV5-1 with TRBJ2-1; weak D call: TRBD1 (6 bases). V was shortened by 4 bases and J by 2 bases, with 19 bases between the two germline ends. CDR3 size: 17 residues. The germline V gene has CDR1 SGHRS and CDR2 YFSETQ. The CDR3: CASSRGPGHPPYNEQFF. The CDR3 DNA follows: TGCGCCAGCAGCCGAGGACCGGGACACCCTCCCTACAATGAGCAGTTCTTC.

This clone was counted a few times. V gene TRBV5-5 combines with J gene TRBJ1-4; 8 bases map to TRBD1. CDR1 SGHKS and CDR2 YYEKEE come from the germline V gene (reference sequence). The CDR3 has 15 amino acids. Trimming cost V 4 bases and J 7 bases; bases outside gene matches: 9. The CDR3 DNA follows: TGTGCCAGCAGCCGGGACAGGCCTAGGGTTGAAAAACTGTTTTTT. This translates into CASSRDRPRVEKLFF.

The chain links TRBV10-3 to TRBJ1-3; D is unclear. V dropped 4 bases and J dropped 4 bases, with 11 bases sitting between them. The CDR3 spans 14 residues. From germline, CDR1 is ENHRY and CDR2 SYGVKD. The CDR3 sequence: CAISALETGNTIYF. The CDR3 DNA follows: TGTGCCATCAGTGCCCTAGAAACGGGAAACACCATATATTTT.

This clone was observed once. The rearrangement joins TRBV28 to TRBJ2-2, with D possibly TRBD2 on 6 matching bases. From germline, CDR1 is MDHEN and CDR2 SYDVKM. The CDR3 is 14 amino acids. V gave up 8 bases and J gave up 1 base, with 11 bases separating them. The CDR3 coding sequence is TGTGCCAGCGACCGGGGGAAGAACACCGGGGAGCTGTTTTTT. Residues: CASDRGKNTGELFF.

The V call is TRBV15, the J call TRBJ2-2; 12 bases match TRBD2. V was clipped by 5 bases and J by 4 bases; unmatched bases: 5. The germline V gene encodes CDR1 LNHNV and CDR2 YYDKDF (reference sequence). This CDR3 comprises 16 residues. The CDR3 reads CATSARLAGATGELFF. DNA of the CDR3: TGTGCCACCAGCGCTAGACTAGCGGGAGCCACCGGGGAGCTGTTTTTT.

V usage is TRBV27 and J usage is TRBJ2-1, with 7 bases matching TRBD1. V gave up 7 bases and J gave up 5 bases; unmatched junction bases: 5. The CDR3 sequence is 13 residues long. Germline CDR1 MNHEY, CDR2 SMNVEV (reference sequence). CDR3 sequence (DNA): TGTGCCAGCACGACAGGGTTGCACAATGAGCAGTTCTTC. Protein: CASTTGLHNEQFF.

The V and J genes are TRBV12-3 or TRBV12-4 and TRBJ1-2, with a weak D call TRBD1 (6 bases). V was pared by 6 bases and J by 7 bases, with 12 bases between. This CDR3 spans 12 amino acids. CDR3 region: CASSTTGPGYTF. The CDR3 region has the DNA TGTGCCAGCAGCACGACAGGTCCTGGCTACACCTTC.

The gene calls are TRBV3-1 (or the pseudogene TRBV3-2) and TRBJ2-7; D gene unclear. This CDR3 region has 16 residues. The V and J ends lost 0 bases and 2 bases respectively, with 14 bases between them. The germline V gene has CDR1 LGHDT and CDR2 YNNKEL (reference sequence). The CDR3 protein is CASSQDGNWFAYEQYF. CDR3 nucleotide sequence: TGTGCCAGCAGCCAAGATGGTAACTGGTTTGCCTACGAGCAGTACTTC.

The gene calls are TRBV7-8 and TRBJ1-1; 9 nucleotides align to TRBD1. The CDR3 is 15 amino acids. Germline CDR1 and CDR2: SGHVS and FQNEAQ. V gave up 5 bases and J gave up 5 bases; unmatched junction bases: 9. The chain's CDR3 is CASSHRETGGTEAFF. The CDR3, as DNA: TGTGCCAGCAGCCATAGGGAGACAGGGGGTACTGAAGCTTTCTTT. Looking up the rest from reference TRBV7-8 and TRBJ1-1 gives the full variable domain: GAGVSQSPRYKVAKRGQDVALRCDPISGHVSLFWYQQALGQGPEFLTYFQNEAQLDKSGLPSDRFFAERPEGSVSTLKIQRTQQEDSAVYLCASSHRETGGTEAFFGQGTRLTVV.

The rearrangement links TRBV9 to TRBJ1-1, with 7 positions matching TRBD1. This CDR3 spans 15 amino acids. V shed 1 base and J 2 bases; nucleotides not matched to a gene: 5. Germline V gene lookup returns CDR1 SGDLS and CDR2 YYNGEE. The CDR3 loop is CASSVQGEVNTEAFF. CDR3 in DNA: TGTGCCAGCAGCGTACAGGGGGAAGTTAACACTGAAGCTTTCTTT.

This clone has only one observation. This chain connects TRBV19 to TRBJ2-2; perhaps TRBD1 as D (6 bases). V lost 3 bases, J lost 5 bases, and 13 bases lay in between. The CDR3 contains 15 residues. CDR1 is LNHDA and CDR2 is SQIVND in the germline V gene (reference sequence). The CDR3 loop reads CASSMRTDVTGELFF. Written as DNA, the CDR3 is TGTGCCAGTAGTATGCGGACAGACGTAACCGGGGAGCTGTTTTTT.

The chain couples TRBV6-7 to TRBJ1-2; D unresolved. TRBV6-7 is annotated as an ORF whose role is uncertain. The CDR3 runs 15 residues. The germline V and J ends were trimmed by 0 bases and 4 bases, with 12 bases remaining between them. In DNA, the CDR3 is TGTGCCAGCAGTTACTCGACTAGTAGGACCTATGGCTACACCTTC. It codes for CASSYSTSRTYGYTF.

The chain joins TRBV28 to TRBJ2-2; possibly TRBD2 for D (6 bases). Germline values: CDR1 MDHEN, CDR2 SYDVKM. Trimming pared 5 bases from V and 3 bases from J, leaving 19 bases between. CDR3 size: 17 residues. The CDR3 nucleotides are TGTGCCAGCAGTAATCCCATAAGGAGGGGCGACACCGGGGAGCTGTTTTTT. It encodes CASSNPIRRGDTGELFF.

The rearrangement joins TRBV7-3 to TRBJ1-1; D is perhaps TRBD1 (5 bases). This CDR3 is built from 14 residues. Germline V gene lookup returns CDR1 SGHTA and CDR2 FQGTGA. Trimming left V 5 bases short and J 1 base short, with 11 bases between. The CDR3 region has the DNA TGTGCCAGCAGCCAAACAACAGGGAACACTGAAGCTTTCTTT. This translates into CASSQTTGNTEAFF.

The chain links TRBV19 to TRBJ1-2, with D perhaps matching TRBD1 (5 bases). Trimming shortened V by 6 bases and J by 5 bases, and 13 bases separated the two germline ends. Germline V gene lookup returns CDR1 LNHDA and CDR2 SQIVND (reference sequence). This CDR3 comprises 13 residues. The CDR3 reads CASRLAGPYGYTF. CDR3 DNA sequence: TGTGCCAGTAGACTCGCGGGACCTTATGGCTACACCTTC.

The chain is built from TRBV3-1 (or the pseudogene TRBV3-2) and TRBJ2-7; 11 bases line up with TRBD2. The CDR3 is 16 amino acids. J gave up 2 bases and V 1 base, and 4 bases lay outside the gene matches. CDR1 and CDR2 from the germline V gene are LGHDT and YNNKEL (reference sequence). CDR3 loop: CASSQGGTSGTYEQYF. The CDR3 coding sequence is TGTGCCAGCAGCCAAGGAGGGACTAGCGGAACCTACGAGCAGTACTTC.

The genes are TRBV27 and TRBJ1-6, with 7 bases matching TRBD1. Per germline, CDR1 MNHEY and CDR2 SMNVEV (reference sequence). V gave up 5 bases and J gave up 0 bases; unmatched junction bases: 4. This CDR3 is 16 amino acids long. The CDR3 sequence: CASSVQGSSYNSPLHF. CDR3 bases: TGTGCCAGCAGTGTACAGGGGAGCTCCTATAATTCACCCCTCCACTTT.

The gene calls are TRBV19 and TRBJ1-5; TRBD1 aligns across 9 bases. CDR3 length: 17 residues. J gave up 0 bases and V 1 base, and 4 bases lay outside the gene matches. CDR1 is LNHDA, CDR2 SQIVND, per germline (reference sequence). The CDR3 sequence is CASSIGTGEDSNQPQHF. CDR3 nucleotides: TGTGCCAGTAGTATAGGGACAGGGGAGGATAGCAATCAGCCCCAGCATTTT. The full variable domain, rest sourced from reference TRBV19 and TRBJ1-5, is DGGITQSPKYLFRKEGQNVTLSCEQNLNHDAMYWYRQDPGQGLRLIYYSQIVNDFQKGDIAEGYSVSREKKESFPLTVTSAQKNPTAFYLCASSIGTGEDSNQPQHFGDGTRLSIL.

This clone was counted a single time. The chain is built from TRBV7-2 and TRBJ2-7; the match to TRBD1 covers 7 bases. The germline gives CDR1 SGHTA, CDR2 FQGNSA. V dropped 6 bases and J dropped 1; count of bases not matched to a gene: 9. The CDR3 has 15 residues. CDR3 residues: CASSYGAGGSYEQYF. CDR3 DNA: TGTGCCAGCAGTTACGGGGCAGGGGGTTCCTACGAGCAGTACTTC.

This chain connects TRBV19 to TRBJ2-2, with 10 bases aligning to TRBD1. The V gene's germline CDR1 is LNHDA and CDR2 SQIVND (reference sequence). V lost 10 bases, J lost 5 bases, and 13 bases stayed unmatched. The CDR3 has 16 amino acids. CDR3 bases: TGTGCCACCATCCCCGGGGGGACAGGGGCGACCGGGGAGCTGTTTTTT. Translating it yields CATIPGGTGATGELFF.

The rearrangement links TRBV6-1 to TRBJ2-7; D is possibly TRBD1 (6 bases). The CDR3 covers 16 residues. Trimming left V 4 bases short and J 2 bases short, with 18 bases between. In germline, CDR1 is MNHNS, CDR2 SASEGT. This CDR3 is CASSASRDNPTYEQYF. In nucleotides, the CDR3 is TGTGCCAGCAGTGCAAGTCGGGACAACCCGACCTACGAGCAGTACTTC.

The CDR3 protein is CASSYTPRVYGYTF. CDR3 sequence (DNA): TGTGCCAGCAGTTACACCCCCAGGGTCTATGGCTACACCTTC. This rearrangement joins TRBV6-2 or TRBV6-3 to TRBJ1-2; D possibly corresponds to TRBD1 (5 bases). Trimming took off 2 bases at V and 4 bases at J, with 11 bases between the two ends. The CDR3 is 14 residues long. Looked up from germline, CDR1 is MNHEY and CDR2 is SVGEGT.

This clone is a singleton in its sample. This chain connects TRBV5-4 to TRBJ2-3, with 14 nucleotides matching TRBD2. V shed 0 bases, J shed 6 bases, and the junction held 0 bases outside the gene matches. CDR1 is SGHNT, CDR2 YYREEE, per germline (reference sequence). The CDR3 contains 15 residues. CDR3 residues: CASSLGTSGGDTQYF. CDR3 DNA sequence: TGTGCCAGCAGCTTGGGGACTAGCGGGGGGGATACGCAGTATTTT.